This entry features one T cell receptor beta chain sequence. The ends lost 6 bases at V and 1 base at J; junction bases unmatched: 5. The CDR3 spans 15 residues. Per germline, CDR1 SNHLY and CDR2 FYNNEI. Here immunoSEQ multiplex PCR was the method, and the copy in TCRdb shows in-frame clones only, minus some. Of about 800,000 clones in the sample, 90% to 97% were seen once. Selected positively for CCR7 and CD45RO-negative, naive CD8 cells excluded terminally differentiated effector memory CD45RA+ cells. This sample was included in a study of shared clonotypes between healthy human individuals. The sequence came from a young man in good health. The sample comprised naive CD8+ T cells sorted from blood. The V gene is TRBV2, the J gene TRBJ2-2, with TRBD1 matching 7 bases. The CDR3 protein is CASRSYRGNTGELFF. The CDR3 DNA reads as TGTGCCAGCAGGAGTTACAGGGGGAACACCGGGGAGCTGTTTTTT. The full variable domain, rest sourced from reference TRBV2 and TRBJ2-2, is EPEVTQTPSHQVTQMGQEVILRCVPISNHLYFYWYRQILGQKVEFLVSFYNNEISEKSEIFDDQFSVERPDGSNFTLKIRSTKLEDSAMYFCASRSYRGNTGELFFGEGSRLTVL.